The 29 T cell receptor beta chains in this list originate from one sample, sequenced in a study of cytomegalovirus exposure and HLA in healthy donors. PCR employed 60 Vbeta and 13 Jbeta primers. Sequencing was performed with immunoSEQ multiplex PCR; in TCRdb, only in-frame clones are kept and a portion is missing. The table lists some 140,000 clones, around two thirds of them singletons. Sequencing was done on a sample of PBMCs. These receptors were collected from a man aged 18 to 29 in good health and CMV-seropositive.

This chain links TRBV18 with TRBJ1-4; D may be TRBD1 (5 bases). The germline V gene encodes CDR1 KGHSH and CDR2 LQKENI. V lost 4 bases, J lost 5 bases, and 8 bases lay in between. The CDR3 runs to 13 residues. CDR3 sequence reads: CASSQGRNEKLFF. The CDR3 nucleotides are TGTGCCAGCTCACAGGGGAGGAATGAAAAACTGTTTTTT.

This clone was seen once. This chain connects TRBV5-4 to TRBJ1-6; D is perhaps TRBD1 (6 bases). V was trimmed by 4 bases and J by 7 bases, leaving 12 bases between them. Germline V CDR1 and CDR2: SGHNT, YYREEE (reference sequence). The CDR3 consists of 14 residues. The CDR3 reads CASSQQGWNSPLHF. The CDR3 nucleotides read TGTGCCAGCAGCCAACAGGGTTGGAATTCACCCCTCCACTTT.

The gene calls are TRBV6-5 and TRBJ1-2, with D maybe TRBD1 (5 bases). The CDR3 has 13 amino acids. Germline values: CDR1 MNHEY, CDR2 SVGAGI. Trimming stripped 4 bases from V and 1 base from J, with 7 bases between. For the CDR3, the DNA is TGTGCCAGCAGTTTCAGGGATAACTATGGCTACACCTTC. This gives the protein CASSFRDNYGYTF.

The rearrangement joins TRBV28 to TRBJ2-7; 12 bases match TRBD2. The length of the CDR3 is 15 residues. The germline V gene has CDR1 MDHEN and CDR2 SYDVKM. Trimming at V came to 6 bases and at J to 4 bases, leaving 7 bases not matched to a gene. CDR3: CASSTSGGPKYEQYF. The CDR3 bases are TGTGCCAGCAGCACTAGCGGGGGGCCTAAGTACGAGCAGTACTTC.

This clone was seen a few times. V and J are TRBV2 and TRBJ2-1; 12 positions agree with TRBD2. Germline CDR1 is SNHLY and CDR2 is FYNNEI. V lost 5 bases to trimming and J lost 9 bases; unmatched junction nucleotides: 8. The CDR3 totals 15 residues. CDR3 region: CASSPWTSGTIEQFF. In DNA, the CDR3 is TGTGCCAGCAGTCCTTGGACTAGCGGGACGATTGAGCAGTTCTTC.

The chain employs TRBV14 and TRBJ2-1; a weak D match, TRBD2 (6 bases). In germline, CDR1 is SGHDN, CDR2 FVKESK. The ends were cut back, 4 bases at V and 8 bases at J, with 12 bases in the middle. The CDR3 covers 13 residues. The CDR3 bases are TGTGCCAGCAGCCGCCTGGAGGGGTATGAGCAGTTCTTC. Translated: CASSRLEGYEQFF.

The chain combines TRBV7-2 with TRBJ1-2, with D unclear. V lost 5 bases, J lost 10 bases, and 20 bases lay in between. The CDR3 sequence is 14 residues long. In germline, CDR1 is SGHTA, CDR2 FQGNSA. The DNA for the CDR3 is TGTGCCAGCAGCCTGCGGATTCAACCGAATGCCTACACCTTC. It yields the protein CASSLRIQPNAYTF.

This clone has a single count. V is TRBV30 and J is TRBJ1-6; TRBD1 aligns across 9 bases. CDR3 length equals 15 residues. V gave up 0 bases and J gave up 10 bases; unmatched junction bases: 7. Germline loops: CDR1 GTSNPN, CDR2 SVGIG (reference sequence). The CDR3 spells CAWSVPDRGRSPLHF. The DNA for the CDR3 is TGTGCCTGGAGTGTACCCGACAGGGGGAGGTCACCCCTCCACTTT.

The V and J genes are TRBV19 and TRBJ2-7; D not certain. CDR1 and CDR2 from the germline V gene are LNHDA and SQIVND (reference sequence). This CDR3 has 14 amino acids. With 5 bases removed from V and 0 bases from J, the gap between germline ends came to 11 bases. The CDR3 is CASSLRRSSYEQYF. The CDR3 nucleotides are TGTGCCAGTAGTTTACGACGGAGCTCCTACGAGCAGTACTTC.

The chain recombines TRBV7-2 with TRBJ1-5; TRBD1 is a possible D gene (5 bases). Between the trimmed V and J ends, which lost 4 bases and 4 bases, there was a span of 8 bases. The germline V gene encodes CDR1 SGHTA and CDR2 FQGNSA. There are 13 residues in the CDR3. Here the CDR3 reads CASSSRVNQPQHF. The DNA for the CDR3 is TGTGCCAGCAGCTCCAGGGTGAATCAGCCCCAGCATTTT. The complete variable domain, with remaining parts taken from reference TRBV7-2 and TRBJ1-5, reads GAGVSQSPSNKVTEKGKDVELRCDPISGHTALYWYRQSLGQGLEFLIYFQGNSAPDKSGLPSDRFSAERTGGSVSTLTIQRTQQEDSAVYLCASSSRVNQPQHFGDGTRLSIL.

This clone occurred once. This chain connects TRBV27 to TRBJ1-1; the match to TRBD1 covers 9 bases. V dropped 1 base and J dropped 0; count of bases not matched to a gene: 6. The CDR3 consists of 17 residues. Germline CDR1 is MNHEY and CDR2 is SMNVEV (reference sequence). In nucleotides, the CDR3 is TGTGCCAGCAGTTTATGGTCCGGACAGGGGCTGAACACTGAAGCTTTCTTT. This translates into CASSLWSGQGLNTEAFF.

V usage is TRBV28 and J usage is TRBJ1-1; 8 nucleotides agree with TRBD1. CDR1 and CDR2 (germline): MDHEN, SYDVKM. This CDR3 comprises 15 residues. Unmatched junction bases numbered 6, after V lost 5 bases and J lost 1 base. CDR3 loop: CASSPRQGRNTEAFF. The CDR3 region has the DNA TGTGCCAGCAGTCCTAGACAGGGGAGGAACACTGAAGCTTTCTTT.

CDR3 sequence (DNA): TGTGCCAGCAGCTTAGGGGGTAGGGGGCAGCCCCAGCATTTT. Its translation is CASSLGGRGQPQHF. The V gene is TRBV7-6, the J gene TRBJ1-5, with D perhaps TRBD1 (6 bases). The V end was cut by 1 base, the J end by 7 bases, with 11 bases between. The CDR3 runs to 14 residues. Germline assignment: CDR1 SGHVS and CDR2 FNYEAQ.

This clone was found a few times. The chain has TRBV6-6 and TRBJ1-5; D not certain. The CDR3 covers 14 residues. V lost 4 bases and J 3 bases, leaving 10 bases between the germline ends. CDR1 is MNHNY and CDR2 is SVGAGI in the germline V gene (reference sequence). The CDR3 DNA reads TGTGCCAGCAGTTCCCGAGACTCCAATCAGCCCCAGCATTTT. This sequence encodes CASSSRDSNQPQHF.

The rearrangement joins TRBV5-4 to TRBJ1-2; 7 nucleotides agree with TRBD1. Trimming cost V 2 bases and J 4 bases; bases outside gene matches: 8. The CDR3 length is 15 residues. CDR1 is SGHNT and CDR2 is YYREEE in the germline V gene (reference sequence). CDR3: CASSFEGAPSYGYTF. In DNA, the CDR3 is TGTGCCAGCAGCTTCGAGGGGGCCCCCTCCTATGGCTACACCTTC.

The V gene is TRBV28, the J gene TRBJ1-2, with 7 bases aligning to TRBD1. With V trimmed by 10 bases and J by 3 bases, 11 bases remained unmatched. Germline-derived CDR1 and CDR2 are MDHEN and SYDVKM. The CDR3 is 14 residues long. The CDR3 region is CAILRQGGYYGYTF. The CDR3 bases are TGTGCCATCTTAAGACAGGGCGGGTACTATGGCTACACCTTC.

V usage is TRBV7-9 and J usage is TRBJ2-2, with TRBD2 matching over 10 bases. Germline CDR1 reads SEHNR; CDR2 reads FQNEAQ (reference sequence). The CDR3 consists of 17 residues. The junction had 9 bases not matched to a gene; V was cut back by 2 bases and J by 6 bases. CDR3 residues: CASSLTRRLAGAGELFF. For the CDR3, the DNA is TGTGCCAGCAGCTTAACGAGAAGGCTAGCGGGGGCCGGGGAGCTGTTTTTT.

V is TRBV10-3 and J is TRBJ1-5, with 8 bases that match TRBD1. V dropped 6 bases and J dropped 2; count of bases not matched to a gene: 12. Germline-derived CDR1 and CDR2 are ENHRY and SYGVKD. The CDR3 consists of 17 residues. The CDR3: CAISSVFTTGGNQPQHF. In DNA form, the CDR3 reads TGTGCCATCAGCTCTGTCTTTACGACAGGGGGCAATCAGCCCCAGCATTTT.

The genes are TRBV25-1 and TRBJ2-3, with 8 positions matching TRBD2. V dropped 2 bases and J dropped 6; count of bases not matched to a gene: 7. The CDR3 sequence is 15 residues long. Germline CDR1 MGHDK, CDR2 SYGVNS. The CDR3 DNA reads TGTGCCAGCAGTGAACTAGCGGGTTTAGGGGATACGCAGTATTTT. It is translated as CASSELAGLGDTQYF.

This clone was seen a handful of times. V and J are TRBV27 and TRBJ1-5; D might be TRBD1 (6 bases). The CDR3 totals 15 residues. V was trimmed by 5 bases and J by 0 bases, leaving 11 bases between them. Germline V gene data show CDR1 as MNHEY and CDR2 as SMNVEV (reference sequence). DNA for the CDR3: TGTGCCAGCAGTAAGACAGGATATAGCAATCAGCCCCAGCATTTT. It encodes CASSKTGYSNQPQHF.

The V and J genes are TRBV9 and TRBJ1-3; no firm D call. The V gene's germline CDR1 is SGDLS and CDR2 YYNGEE. V gave up 0 bases and J gave up 4 bases, with 11 bases separating them. The CDR3 has 15 residues. CDR3 loop: CASSVDGLKGNTIYF. The CDR3, as DNA: TGTGCCAGCAGCGTAGATGGGCTAAAGGGAAACACCATATATTTT.

The chain links TRBV2 to TRBJ2-7; D is undetermined. Germline assignment: CDR1 SNHLY and CDR2 FYNNEI. The CDR3 is 12 residues long. V lost 7 bases and J lost 2, with 9 bases in between. CDR3 DNA sequence: TGTGCCAGCAAATACAGAACCTACGAGCAGTACTTC. Its translation is CASKYRTYEQYF.

The V gene is TRBV2, the J gene TRBJ1-2; no reliable D call. The CDR3 is made up of 13 amino acids. Trimming took off 4 bases at V and 5 bases at J, with 11 bases between the two ends. The V gene's germline CDR1 is SNHLY and CDR2 FYNNEI. CDR3 sequence (DNA): TGTGCCAGCAGTGGCGCCGGGAATTATGGCTACACCTTC. This codes for CASSGAGNYGYTF.

This clone has only one observation. The chain uses TRBV9 and TRBJ2-3, with D possibly being TRBD1 (6 bases). Per germline, CDR1 SGDLS and CDR2 YYNGEE. V lost 2 bases and J 3 bases, leaving 13 bases between the germline ends. The CDR3 is 15 amino acids. CDR3 nucleotide sequence: TGTGCCAGCAGCGTTGAGCAGGGGCGGACAGATACGCAGTATTTT. It encodes CASSVEQGRTDTQYF.

This clone was seen a few times. The chain uses TRBV7-9 and TRBJ1-1; D ambiguous. Trimming removed 2 bases from V and 10 bases from J, with 8 bases in between. Germline CDR1 is SEHNR and CDR2 is FQNEAQ (reference sequence). The CDR3 runs 11 residues. CDR3 nucleotide sequence: TGTGCCAGCAGCTTAAGGGAGGGAGCTTTCTTT. Its protein product is CASSLREGAFF.

This clone appeared once. The rearrangement uses TRBV19 and TRBJ2-7; D is ambiguous. Germline V gene sequence: CDR1 LNHDA, CDR2 SQIVND (reference sequence). The CDR3 is 11 residues long. Trimming pared 4 bases from V and 6 bases from J, leaving 7 bases between. The CDR3 nucleotides are TGTGCCAGTAGTAGCGTTACCGAGCAGTACTTC. Its protein product is CASSSVTEQYF.

This clone was observed a single time. V is TRBV18 and J is TRBJ1-5, with D perhaps TRBD1 (5 bases). Trimming took 0 bases from V and 7 from J, leaving 10 bases between them. This CDR3 spans 14 amino acids. Germline V gene data show CDR1 as KGHSH and CDR2 as LQKENI. As DNA, the CDR3 is TGTGCCAGCTCACCACCGGGCAGGGTCCAGCCCCAGCATTTT. Its translation is CASSPPGRVQPQHF.

This sequence joins TRBV19 and TRBJ1-4; 7 bases align to TRBD1. V shed 3 bases, J shed 4 bases, and the junction held 2 bases outside the gene matches. Germline-derived CDR1 and CDR2 are LNHDA and SQIVND (reference sequence). The length of the CDR3 is 14 residues. CDR3: CASSMGTDNEKLFF. In nucleotides, the CDR3 is TGTGCCAGTAGTATGGGGACAGATAATGAAAAACTGTTTTTT.

V and J are TRBV27 and TRBJ1-2; 7 bases are shared with TRBD1. The CDR3 runs to 16 residues. Germline CDR1 is MNHEY and CDR2 is SMNVEV (reference sequence). Unmatched junction bases numbered 10, after V lost 4 bases and J lost 2 bases. The CDR3 is CASSSSLTTGNYGYTF. Here the CDR3 DNA reads TGTGCCAGCAGTTCATCATTGACGACAGGGAACTATGGCTACACCTTC.